The 27 T cell receptor beta chains presented below share a single source sample, sequenced in a study of technical replicates of blood from a few donors. The data were produced by immunoSEQ multiplex PCR, yet TCRdb's version contains in-frame clones alone and is incomplete. The table records about 80,000 clones, 95% to 99% of them present only once. The sequencing input was T cells isolated from PBMCs. The origin of the receptors is a human donor in good health.

The CDR3 bases are TGTGCCAGCAGTTTAAGGGAGAGTTACGAGCAGTACTTC. Its translation: CASSLRESYEQYF. The chain couples TRBV27 to TRBJ2-7; D possibly corresponds to TRBD2 (5 bases). Per the germline V gene, CDR1 is MNHEY and CDR2 is SMNVEV (reference sequence). The CDR3 runs 13 residues. V shed 2 bases and J shed 4 bases, with 9 bases lying between them.

The chain couples TRBV19 to TRBJ1-1, with D hard to call. The CDR3 loop spans 15 amino acids. CDR1 and CDR2 (germline): LNHDA, SQIVND (reference sequence). V dropped 5 bases and J dropped 1 base, with 14 bases sitting between them. The CDR3 coding sequence is TGTGCCAGTAGTCCAGCAATCCGGGAGAACACTGAAGCTTTCTTT. This codes for CASSPAIRENTEAFF. Variable domain in full (rest from reference TRBV19 and TRBJ1-1): DGGITQSPKYLFRKEGQNVTLSCEQNLNHDAMYWYRQDPGQGLRLIYYSQIVNDFQKGDIAEGYSVSREKKESFPLTVTSAQKNPTAFYLCASSPAIRENTEAFFGQGTRLTVV.

V usage is TRBV5-1 and J usage is TRBJ2-7; 9 bases fit TRBD2. V lost 5 bases and J lost 1; bases outside the gene matches: 7. The germline CDR1 and CDR2 sequences are SGHRS and YFSETQ. The CDR3 is 15 amino acids. CDR3 sequence: CASSLAGVGSYEQYF. For the CDR3, the DNA is TGCGCCAGCAGTTTAGCGGGAGTCGGTTCCTACGAGCAGTACTTC.

The chain couples TRBV13 to TRBJ2-3; possibly TRBD1 for D (5 bases). CDR1 and CDR2 (germline): PRHDT, FYEKMQ (reference sequence). The CDR3 runs 13 residues. V was clipped by 5 bases and J by 9 bases, with 15 bases between them. The CDR3 sequence: CASSEKTEGTQYF. The DNA for the CDR3 is TGTGCCAGCAGCGAAAAGACAGAAGGCACGCAGTATTTT. Full variable domain (remainder filled in from reference TRBV13 and TRBJ2-3): AAGVIQSPRHLIKEKRETATLKCYPIPRHDTVYWYQQGPGQDPQFLISFYEKMQSDKGSIPDRFSAQQFSDYHSELNMSSLELGDSALYFCASSEKTEGTQYFGPGTRLTVL.

The chain couples TRBV13 to TRBJ2-7; possible D gene TRBD1, 6 bases. Germline-derived CDR1 and CDR2 are PRHDT and FYEKMQ (reference sequence). The CDR3 runs to 15 residues. V was shortened by 8 bases and J by 5 bases, with 22 bases between the two germline ends. Here the CDR3 reads CASRFGGAPGDEQYF. The DNA for the CDR3 is TGTGCCAGCCGTTTCGGAGGCGCACCAGGGGACGAGCAGTACTTC.

Here the CDR3 reads CASSSGSRPQHF. CDR3 in DNA: TGTGCCAGCAGCTCCGGGAGTCGGCCCCAGCATTTT. The chain employs TRBV7-9 and TRBJ1-5, with D unresolved. Germline CDR1 is SEHNR and CDR2 is FQNEAQ (reference sequence). This CDR3 is 12 amino acids long. V was clipped by 4 bases and J by 9 bases, with 10 bases between them.

The rearrangement links TRBV11-3 to TRBJ1-2; 7 bases match TRBD1. The junction had 8 bases not matched to a gene; V was cut back by 6 bases and J by 4 bases. Germline CDR1 SGHNT, CDR2 YENEEA. CDR3 size: 14 residues. The CDR3 nucleotides are TGTGCCAGCAGTCTACAGGACAGGAGCTATGGCTACACCTTC. Amino acid sequence: CASSLQDRSYGYTF.

This chain uses TRBV7-3 with TRBJ2-7; TRBD1 might be the D (6 bases). The length of the CDR3 is 13 residues. Trimming pared 4 bases from V and 4 bases from J, leaving 11 bases between. Germline values: CDR1 SGHTA, CDR2 FQGTGA. This chain's CDR3 is CASSSVTGYEQYF. The CDR3 DNA follows: TGTGCCAGCAGCTCCGTGACAGGTTACGAGCAGTACTTC.

The V gene is TRBV28, the J gene TRBJ1-1; tentatively, D is TRBD1 (5 bases). Germline V gives CDR1 MDHEN, CDR2 SYDVKM. The length of the CDR3 is 15 residues. V lost 3 bases and J lost 3, with 14 bases in between. The CDR3 here is CASSFRQGMDTEAFF. The DNA for the CDR3 is TGTGCCAGCAGTTTCCGGCAGGGAATGGACACTGAAGCTTTCTTT.

The V gene is TRBV6-6, the J gene TRBJ2-1; D might be TRBD1 (6 bases). Germline V gene lookup returns CDR1 MNHNY and CDR2 SVGAGI (reference sequence). V was trimmed by 8 bases and J by 4 bases, leaving 12 bases between them. The length of the CDR3 is 13 residues. The CDR3 region has the DNA TGTGCCAGCCAGACAGGACCTTACAATGAGCAGTTCTTC. Protein product: CASQTGPYNEQFF.

The CDR3 region has the DNA TGTGCCAGCAGCCCCCCACGGGAGGGACAGCTTGTTTGCGAGCAGTACTTC. The encoded protein is CASSPPREGQLVCEQYF. The genes are TRBV21-1 and TRBJ2-7; the table's D call TRBD2 went unverified against the DNA. TRBV21-1 is recorded as a pseudogene. The CDR3 loop spans 17 amino acids.

This rearrangement joins TRBV9 to TRBJ1-4, with 7 bases lining up with TRBD1. This CDR3 contains 14 residues. Germline trimming cut 3 bases from V and 3 bases from J; bases unmatched to any gene: 2. Looked up from germline, CDR1 is SGDLS and CDR2 is YYNGEE. In DNA, the CDR3 is TGTGCCAGCAGCGCGGGGACAGCTAATGAAAAACTGTTTTTT. It encodes CASSAGTANEKLFF.

The V call is TRBV27, the J call TRBJ2-1; D is undetermined. Germline CDR1 and CDR2: MNHEY and SMNVEV (reference sequence). V was cut by 5 bases and J by 0 bases, with 8 bases left in between. The CDR3 length is 14 residues. The CDR3 DNA is TGTGCCAGCAGTCTAGACCCCTCCTACAATGAGCAGTTCTTC. It codes for CASSLDPSYNEQFF.

The chain uses TRBV19 and TRBJ2-1; a weak D match, TRBD2 (5 bases). V lost 4 bases and J lost 0, with 22 bases in between. The CDR3 sequence is 19 residues long. The germline V gene has CDR1 LNHDA and CDR2 SQIVND (reference sequence). CDR3: CASSSRFRGVWSSYNEQFF. The CDR3, as DNA: TGTGCCAGTAGTAGTAGGTTCCGGGGAGTGTGGAGCTCCTACAATGAGCAGTTCTTC.

The chain uses TRBV19 and TRBJ1-4; perhaps TRBD1 as D (6 bases). This CDR3 comprises 16 residues. The germline gives CDR1 LNHDA, CDR2 SQIVND (reference sequence). V was clipped by 4 bases and J by 0 bases, with 12 bases between them. The CDR3 protein is CASSTHRDATNEKLFF. In nucleotides, the CDR3 is TGTGCCAGTAGTACACACAGGGATGCAACTAATGAAAAACTGTTTTTT.

This clone has only one observation. V usage is TRBV25-1 and J usage is TRBJ2-7; D possibly corresponds to TRBD1 (6 bases). The germline CDR1 and CDR2 sequences are MGHDK and SYGVNS. The CDR3 totals 17 residues. The ends were cut back, 5 bases at V and 3 bases at J, with 23 bases in the middle. The CDR3 protein is CASSSGDRGTPLYEQYF. CDR3 nucleotide sequence: TGTGCCAGCAGTTCTGGGGACCGAGGGACACCCCTCTACGAGCAGTACTTC.

This chain links TRBV19 with TRBJ1-2, with TRBD1 as a possible D gene (6 bases). The CDR3 has 14 residues. Per germline, CDR1 LNHDA and CDR2 SQIVND (reference sequence). Trimming took 5 bases from V and 5 from J, leaving 15 bases between them. Here the CDR3 DNA reads TGTGCCAGTAGTTCGTACAGGGCAGGGTATGGCTACACCTTC. Translating gives CASSSYRAGYGYTF.

The chain is built from TRBV11-3 and TRBJ2-3; TRBD2 might be the D (5 bases). The CDR3 has 13 residues. With 0 bases removed from V and 6 bases from J, the gap between germline ends came to 7 bases. The germline gives CDR1 SGHNT, CDR2 YENEEA. The CDR3 DNA is TGTGCCAGCAGCTTAGACTCGGGGGATACGCAGTATTTT. Translation: CASSLDSGDTQYF.

V and J are TRBV27 and TRBJ2-1; TRBD1 is a possible D gene (5 bases). V lost 5 bases and J lost 7, with 9 bases in between. Germline V CDR1 and CDR2: MNHEY, SMNVEV (reference sequence). This CDR3 contains 12 residues. CDR3 in DNA: TGTGCCAGCAGTCTGACAGAAAATGAGCAGTTCTTC. Its protein product is CASSLTENEQFF.

The genes are TRBV14 and TRBJ2-4; D perhaps matches TRBD2 (6 bases). Germline assignment: CDR1 SGHDN and CDR2 FVKESK. The V end was cut by 3 bases, the J end by 7 bases, with 10 bases between. The CDR3 has 13 amino acids. The CDR3, as DNA: TGTGCCAGCAGCCATTTGAGCGGGAACATTCAGTACTTC. Its protein is CASSHLSGNIQYF.

The chain recombines TRBV9 with TRBJ1-2, with a tentative D call TRBD1 (5 bases). The V gene's germline CDR1 is SGDLS and CDR2 YYNGEE. The CDR3 consists of 18 residues. V was clipped by 6 bases and J by 3 bases, with 27 bases between them. CDR3 bases: TGTGCCAGCACCGTTCTTTTGGGAATTGAAGAAGGGGACTATGGCTACACCTTC. As protein: CASTVLLGIEEGDYGYTF. Looking up the rest from reference TRBV9 and TRBJ1-2 gives the full variable domain: DSGVTQTPKHLITATGQRVTLRCSPRSGDLSVYWYQQSLDQGLQFLIQYYNGEERAKGNILERFSAQQFPDLHSELNLSSLELGDSALYFCASTVLLGIEEGDYGYTFGSGTRLTVV.

The chain recombines TRBV10-3 with TRBJ2-3; D ambiguous. The V and J ends lost 2 bases and 1 base respectively, with 16 bases between them. Germline CDR1 and CDR2: ENHRY and SYGVKD. This CDR3 contains 17 residues. In DNA, the CDR3 is TGTGCCATCAGTGAGCCCCCCTTCCGTCCGGGCACAGATACGCAGTATTTT. It is translated as CAISEPPFRPGTDTQYF.

The chain couples TRBV4-2 to TRBJ2-2, with 9 bases matching TRBD1. Trimming removed 1 base from V and 4 bases from J; junction bases left unmatched: 7. Germline V CDR1 and CDR2: LGHNA, YNFKEQ. This CDR3 has 17 residues. CDR3 nucleotide sequence: TGTGCCAGCAGCCAAGGACCACAGGGGGCGAGCACCGGGGAGCTGTTTTTT. Its protein product is CASSQGPQGASTGELFF.

J is TRBJ1-1 and V is TRBV29-1; D might be TRBD1 (6 bases). Trimming pared 0 bases from V and 6 bases from J, leaving 14 bases between. Germline V lookup: CDR1 SQVTM, CDR2 ANQGSEA. This CDR3 has 14 amino acids. CDR3 bases: TGCAGCGTTGAAGAGGGAGGGGGGATCTCTGAAGCTTTCTTT. This translates into CSVEEGGGISEAFF.

The chain couples TRBV20-1 to TRBJ1-2; D unclear. Germline-derived CDR1 and CDR2 are DFQATT and SNEGSKA (reference sequence). The CDR3 has 10 residues. Trimming shortened V by 7 bases and J by 6 bases, and 9 bases separated the two germline ends. CDR3: CSVSGDGYTF. CDR3 DNA sequence: TGCAGTGTCTCAGGCGATGGCTACACCTTC.

This CDR3 is CASSATGGSGAFF. CDR3 bases: TGTGCCAGCAGTGCCACAGGGGGGTCTGGAGCTTTCTTT. The gene calls are TRBV6-1 and TRBJ1-1; 8 nucleotides line up with TRBD1. Losses at the gene ends were 4 bases for V and 10 bases for J; bases not matched to a gene: 8. The CDR3 loop spans 13 amino acids. Germline CDR1 is MNHNS and CDR2 is SASEGT.

V usage is TRBV7-3 and J usage is TRBJ2-3, with a possible D match to TRBD2 (5 bases). Germline loops: CDR1 SGHTA, CDR2 FQGTGA. V was clipped by 4 bases and J by 3 bases, with 8 bases between them. The length of the CDR3 is 13 residues. The CDR3 reads CASSWRATDTQYF. CDR3 bases: TGTGCCAGCAGCTGGCGGGCAACAGATACGCAGTATTTT.